The present T cell receptor beta chain was sequenced within a study of regulatory T cells in long-lasting Graves disease. Study-level information: More than 5 years of antithyroid drugs with positive TSH receptor antibodies defined persistent Graves' disease.

Described time point: persistent/refractory GD, antithyroid drugs over 5 years with positive TRAb. Isolated PBMC RNA provided the starting material for the TCR library. The patients were enrolled through endocrinology in Xi'an, China. Blood from the periphery, nine milliliters in all, was drawn into EDTA tubes. Study-level results: The study found persistent patients shared more public clonotypes (2,741) than new patients (about 990).

Library construction for TCR beta used iRepertoire HTBI primers and Arm-PCR of CDR3 regions. Each CDR3 protein is one row after TCRdb ran MiXCR on the multiplex PCR reads. The sample records a few hundred thousand distinct CDR3 sequences, 22% being singletons. The CDR3 is made up of 16 amino acids. Trimming removed 3 bases from V and 5 bases from J, with 20 bases in between. CDR1 and CDR2 (germline): SGHVS, FNYEAQ. A note on this clonotype: Its target is unknown.

This chain links TRBV7-6 with TRBJ2-7; TRBD2 is a possible D gene (5 bases). Sequences were derived from peripheral blood mononuclear cells (PBMCs), sampled when the disease was refractory, from a patient treated with antithyroid drugs. This TCR came from a female donor with Graves disease. CDR3 DNA sequence: TGTGCCAGCAGCTTCGCCTCGGAGGCACAGATCGACGAGCAGTACTTC. Its translation is CASSFASEAQIDEQYF.